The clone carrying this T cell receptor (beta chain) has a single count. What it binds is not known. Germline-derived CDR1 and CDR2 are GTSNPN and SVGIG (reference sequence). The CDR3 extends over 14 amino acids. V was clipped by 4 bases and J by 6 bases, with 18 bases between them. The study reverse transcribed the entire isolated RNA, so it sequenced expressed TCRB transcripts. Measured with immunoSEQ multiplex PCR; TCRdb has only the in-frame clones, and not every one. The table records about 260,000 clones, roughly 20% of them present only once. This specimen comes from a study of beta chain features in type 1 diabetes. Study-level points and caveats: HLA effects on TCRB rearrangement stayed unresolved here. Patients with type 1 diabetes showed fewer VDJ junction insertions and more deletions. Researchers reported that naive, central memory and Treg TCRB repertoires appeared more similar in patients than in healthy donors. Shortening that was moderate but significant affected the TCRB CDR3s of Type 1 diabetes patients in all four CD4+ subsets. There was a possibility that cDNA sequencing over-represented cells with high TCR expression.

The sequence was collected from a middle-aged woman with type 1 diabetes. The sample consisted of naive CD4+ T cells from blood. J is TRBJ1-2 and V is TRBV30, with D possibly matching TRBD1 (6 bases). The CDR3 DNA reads TGTGCCTGGACACCACAAGGGGGTTTTCATGGCTACACCTTC. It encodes CAWTPQGGFHGYTF. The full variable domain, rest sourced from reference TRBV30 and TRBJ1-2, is SQTIHQWPATLVQPVGSPLSLECTVEGTSNPNLYWYRQAAGRGLQLLFYSVGIGQISSEVPQNLSASRPQDRQFILSSKKLLLSDSGFYLCAWTPQGGFHGYTFGSGTRLTVV.